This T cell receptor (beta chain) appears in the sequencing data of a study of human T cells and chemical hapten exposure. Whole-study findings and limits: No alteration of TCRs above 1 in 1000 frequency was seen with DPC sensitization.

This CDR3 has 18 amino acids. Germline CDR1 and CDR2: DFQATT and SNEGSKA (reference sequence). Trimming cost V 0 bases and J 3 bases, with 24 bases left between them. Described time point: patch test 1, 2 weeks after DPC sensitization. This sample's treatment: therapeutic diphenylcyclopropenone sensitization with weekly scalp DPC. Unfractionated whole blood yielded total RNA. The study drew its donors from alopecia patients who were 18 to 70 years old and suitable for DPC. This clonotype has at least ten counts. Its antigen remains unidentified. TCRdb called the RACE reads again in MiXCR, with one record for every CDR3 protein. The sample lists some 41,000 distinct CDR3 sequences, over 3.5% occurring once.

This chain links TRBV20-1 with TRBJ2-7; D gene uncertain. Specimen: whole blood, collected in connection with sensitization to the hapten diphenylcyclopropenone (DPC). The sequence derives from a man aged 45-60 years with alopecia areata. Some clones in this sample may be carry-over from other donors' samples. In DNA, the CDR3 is TGCAGTGCTAGAGATTCCAGTCGATTGAGCAGGACCTTCTACGAGCAGTACTTC. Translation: CSARDSSRLSRTFYEQYF.